The TCR beta chain described here comes from a study of shared clonotypes between healthy human individuals. The data were produced by immunoSEQ multiplex PCR, yet TCRdb's version contains in-frame clones alone and is incomplete. The sample lists around 700,000 clones; around four fifths were seen once. Germline CDR1 is MDHEN and CDR2 is SYDVKM. This CDR3 has 15 residues. The ends lost 4 bases at V and 2 bases at J; junction bases unmatched: 7. This clone was counted at least ten times. V and J are TRBV28 and TRBJ2-5; 7 bases map to TRBD2. What was sequenced was memory CD4+ T cells sorted from blood. Subset meaning: CD45RA-negative fraction. This sequence originates from a woman aged 30 to 39 in good health. CDR3 bases: TGTGCCAGCAGTTACTACGGGAGGTCACAAGAGACCCAGTACTTC. Translation gives CASSYYGRSQETQYF. The variable domain in full, with the rest retrieved from reference TRBV28 and TRBJ2-5, is DVKVTQSSRYLVKRTGEKVFLECVQDMDHENMFWYRQDPGLGLRLIYFSYDVKMKEKGDIPEGYSVSREKKERFSLILESASTNQTSMYLCASSYYGRSQETQYFGPGTRLLVL.